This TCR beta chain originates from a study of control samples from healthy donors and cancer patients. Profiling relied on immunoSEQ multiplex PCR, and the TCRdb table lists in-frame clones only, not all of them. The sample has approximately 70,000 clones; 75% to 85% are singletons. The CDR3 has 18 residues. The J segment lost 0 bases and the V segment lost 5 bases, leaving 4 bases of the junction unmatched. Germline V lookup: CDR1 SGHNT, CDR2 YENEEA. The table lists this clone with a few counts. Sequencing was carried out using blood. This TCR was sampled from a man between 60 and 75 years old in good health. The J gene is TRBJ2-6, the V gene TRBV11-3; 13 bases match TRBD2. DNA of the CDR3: TGTGCCAGCAGCCCCGGACTAGCGGGAGTCTCTGGGGCCAACGTCCTGACTTTC. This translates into CASSPGLAGVSGANVLTF.